This TCR beta chain was observed in a study of T-cell reconstitution after alpha-beta-depleted transplantation in children. Study-wide results and caveats: Newly produced T cells mostly accounted for T-cell counts and diversity one year post-transplant. Recipient T cells and thymic progenitors that survived were the source of the high TCRbeta diversity seen at day 60 in some patients. Two months or so post-transplant, alpha-beta T cells reportedly derived from several hundred expanded graft clones.

Unique molecular identifiers featured in how the TCRbeta library was prepared. TCRdb processed the PCR reads anew with MiXCR; each CDR3 protein has one entry. The sample has under 250,000 distinct CDR3 sequences; roughly a quarter are singletons. Trimming removed 5 bases from V and 5 bases from J, with 12 bases in between. The CDR3 has 13 residues. From germline, CDR1 is MNHNS and CDR2 SASEGT. For this clonotype: Its specificity is unknown.

The sequence was collected from a female patient between 2 and 10 years old who had a stem cell transplant for congenital amegakaryocytic thrombocytopenia, so the T cells may come from the graft donor. This chain uses TRBV6-1 with TRBJ2-5; D is unclear. This specimen was PBMCs, mostly from graft donor cells, taken 360 days after TCRalphabeta/CD19-depleted stem cell transplant. CDR3 sequence reads: CASSLTARETQYF. The CDR3 DNA sequence: TGTGCCAGCAGTCTGACCGCTCGGGAGACCCAGTACTTC.